The TCR beta chain described here comes from a study of blood T cell repertoires in COVID-19. Study in general: Specimens from acute and convalescent COVID-19 originated in the United States, Italy and Spain. Sources were T cells, B-cell-depleted T cells, or PBMCs; the material itself was cDNA or gDNA.

Per the authors' pipeline: Researchers report that nucleated cell counts were estimated from reference gene primer amplification. Repertoires were generated with immunoSEQ multiplex PCR, while TCRdb's copy carries only in-frame clones and drops some. The DNA gave D and trimming, while V, J and clone size come from that table. The table lists approximately 240,000 clones, about 80% of them singletons. V trimming: 0 bases; J trimming: 5 bases; junction bases outside the gene matches: 3. This CDR3 has 15 residues. From germline, CDR1 is SGHRS and CDR2 YFSETQ. The J gene is TRBJ2-7, the V gene TRBV5-1, with 12 nucleotides matching TRBD2. The sample taken for sequencing was peripheral blood. This clonotype was sampled from a woman aged 80 or over with active or convalescent COVID-19. The DNA for the CDR3 is TGCGCCAGCAGCTTGGACGGACTAGCGGGAAACGAGCAGTACTTC. Protein: CASSLDGLAGNEQYF.